Listed here are 9 T cell receptor beta chains from one sample, sequenced in a study of shared clonotypes between healthy human individuals. Here immunoSEQ multiplex PCR was the method, and the copy in TCRdb shows in-frame clones only, minus some. Of about 980,000 clones listed, approximately 80% are singletons. Material: memory CD4+ T cells sorted from blood. As for subset: CD45RA-negative fraction. The receptors here all came from a young man in good health.

V and J are TRBV18 and TRBJ1-1; the match to TRBD1 covers 7 bases. Unmatched junction bases numbered 9, after V lost 3 bases and J lost 5 bases. Germline CDR1 and CDR2: KGHSH and LQKENI. The CDR3 loop spans 15 amino acids. In DNA form, the CDR3 reads TGTGCCAGCTCACCGCGACAGGGTAGGAGGACTGAAGCTTTCTTT. Translated: CASSPRQGRRTEAFF.

The rearrangement joins TRBV2 to TRBJ2-1, with D tentatively TRBD2 (6 bases). The CDR3 is made up of 14 amino acids. V gave up 7 bases and J gave up 10 bases, with 20 bases separating them. Germline V gene data show CDR1 as SNHLY and CDR2 as FYNNEI. The CDR3 is CASTNGLATREQFF. In nucleotides, the CDR3 is TGTGCCAGCACCAACGGGCTAGCGACCCGAGAGCAGTTCTTC.

Remarks on this clone: Other DNA sequences of this sample code for an identical CDR3. This chain connects TRBV5-1 to TRBJ1-2; 10 nucleotides align to TRBD1. V shed 4 bases, J shed 2 bases, and the junction held 5 bases outside the gene matches. There are 15 residues in the CDR3. Germline V gives CDR1 SGHRS, CDR2 YFSETQ. The CDR3: CASSPGDRGNYGYTF. The DNA of the CDR3 is TGCGCCAGCAGCCCTGGGGACAGGGGAAACTATGGCTACACCTTC.

This clone was detected only a few times. V is TRBV6-6 and J is TRBJ2-7; no clear D gene. The CDR3 runs to 13 residues. The germline V gene has CDR1 MNHNY and CDR2 SVGAGI (reference sequence). Trimming pared 5 bases from V and 4 bases from J, leaving 12 bases between. CDR3 loop: CASSPAPDYEQYF. The CDR3 nucleotides read TGTGCCAGCAGTCCCGCCCCAGATTACGAGCAGTACTTC.

This clone was seen at least ten times. The chain couples TRBV27 to TRBJ2-7; D is unclear. Germline V CDR1 and CDR2: MNHEY, SMNVEV (reference sequence). The CDR3 loop spans 15 amino acids. V was shortened by 2 bases and J by 1 base, with 12 bases between the two germline ends. The CDR3 DNA reads as TGTGCCAGCAGTTTAACGTGGGTAGGGTCCTACGAGCAGTACTTC. This sequence encodes CASSLTWVGSYEQYF.

On this clone: Other DNA variants within this sample encode the same CDR3. The chain joins TRBV28 to TRBJ2-3; 9 bases agree with TRBD1. The CDR3 totals 15 residues. Germline CDR1 reads MDHEN; CDR2 reads SYDVKM. V gave up 5 bases and J gave up 0 bases; unmatched junction bases: 3. The CDR3 region has the DNA TGTGCCAGCAGTGCCGGGACAGGGAGCACAGATACGCAGTATTTT. The encoded protein is CASSAGTGSTDTQYF.

This chain uses TRBV7-2 with TRBJ2-7; TRBD1 aligns across 7 bases. V gave up 6 bases and J gave up 7 bases; unmatched junction bases: 18. Germline V gene data show CDR1 as SGHTA and CDR2 as FQGNSA. There are 16 residues in the CDR3. The CDR3 bases are TGTGCCAGCAGGAGAAGCCGGGACAGTCCATGGCGGGAGCAGTACTTC. Its protein product is CASRRSRDSPWREQYF. The full variable domain, completed using reference TRBV7-2 and TRBJ2-7, is GAGVSQSPSNKVTEKGKDVELRCDPISGHTALYWYRQSLGQGLEFLIYFQGNSAPDKSGLPSDRFSAERTGGSVSTLTIQRTQQEDSAVYLCASRRSRDSPWREQYFGPGTRLTVT.

This clone has a handful of counts. The CDR3 DNA reads as TGTGCCACCAGACTGACAGAGGGGAATTCACCCCTCCACTTT. Protein sequence: CATRLTEGNSPLHF. The J gene is TRBJ1-6, the V gene TRBV10-3; TRBD1 might be the D (5 bases). The CDR3 spans 14 residues. Germline loops: CDR1 ENHRY, CDR2 SYGVKD. V lost 10 bases, J lost 7 bases, and 17 bases lay in between.

V gene TRBV7-2 combines with J gene TRBJ2-1, with 11 bases identical to TRBD1. This CDR3 comprises 16 residues. After removal of 5 bases from V and 8 bases from J, the junction contained 11 bases not matched to a gene. Germline V lookup: CDR1 SGHTA, CDR2 FQGNSA. CDR3 coding DNA: TGTGCCAGCAGCCAGAATACCGGGACAGGGGGGTATGAGCAGTTCTTC. It specifies CASSQNTGTGGYEQFF.